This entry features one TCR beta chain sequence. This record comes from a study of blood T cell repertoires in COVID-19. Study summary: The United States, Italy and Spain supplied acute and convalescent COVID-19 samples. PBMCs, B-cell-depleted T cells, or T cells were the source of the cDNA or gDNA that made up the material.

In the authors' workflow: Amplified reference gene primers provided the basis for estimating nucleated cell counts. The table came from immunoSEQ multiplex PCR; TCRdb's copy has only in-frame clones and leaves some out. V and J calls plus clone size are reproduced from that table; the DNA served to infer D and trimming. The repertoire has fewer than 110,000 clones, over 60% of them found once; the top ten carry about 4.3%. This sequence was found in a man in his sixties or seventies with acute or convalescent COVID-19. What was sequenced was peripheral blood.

CDR3 bases: TGTGCCAGCAACCTAAAGGGGGGGGAGGGAGAGACCCAGTACTTC. It translates to CASNLKGGEGETQYF. The V call is TRBV2, the J call TRBJ2-5; maybe TRBD2 (7 bases). This CDR3 spans 15 amino acids. V was pared by 7 bases and J by 4 bases, with 19 bases between. Germline V gives CDR1 SNHLY, CDR2 FYNNEI. Full variable domain (rest looked up from reference TRBV2 and TRBJ2-5): EPEVTQTPSHQVTQMGQEVILRCVPISNHLYFYWYRQILGQKVEFLVSFYNNEISEKSEIFDDQFSVERPDGSNFTLKIRSTKLEDSAMYFCASNLKGGEGETQYFGPGTRLLVL.